One sample yielded the 27 T cell receptor beta chains listed below, sequenced in a study of cytomegalovirus exposure and HLA in healthy donors. PCR primers comprised 60 Vbeta and 13 Jbeta primers. Assay used: immunoSEQ multiplex PCR; TCRdb lists only in-frame clones, some missing. The sample lists 120,000 to 150,000 clones, 75% to 80% occurring once. Sequenced material: PBMCs. These TCRs come from a woman between 50 and 59 years old in good health and CMV-seronegative.

The chain uses TRBV5-1 and TRBJ2-6; possible D gene TRBD2, 5 bases. The CDR3 covers 16 residues. Trimming shortened V by 3 bases and J by 3 bases, and 13 bases separated the two germline ends. Germline loops: CDR1 SGHRS, CDR2 YFSETQ. The CDR3 protein is CASSSSPRGGANVLTF. DNA for the CDR3: TGCGCCAGCAGCTCCTCACCCCGGGGTGGGGCCAACGTCCTGACTTTC.

This clone was counted between two and nine times. This chain links TRBV4-3 with TRBJ1-2, with a tentative D call TRBD1 (6 bases). CDR3 size: 16 residues. Germline assignment: CDR1 LGHNA and CDR2 YSLEER. Trimming pared 0 bases from V and 4 bases from J, leaving 15 bases between. The CDR3 DNA follows: TGCGCCAGCAGCCAAGATATGAACAGGGTAATCTATGGCTACACCTTC. Its protein is CASSQDMNRVIYGYTF.

V gene TRBV7-2 combines with J gene TRBJ1-2, with D perhaps matching TRBD1 (5 bases). This CDR3 contains 14 residues. Germline V lookup: CDR1 SGHTA, CDR2 FQGNSA. V lost 1 base, J lost 3 bases, and 9 bases lay in between. CDR3 in amino acids: CASSLGLTDYGYTF. CDR3 DNA: TGTGCCAGCAGCTTAGGATTGACAGACTATGGCTACACCTTC.

The chain recombines TRBV5-4 with TRBJ2-7, with 13 nucleotides matching TRBD2. Germline trimming cut 3 bases from V and 2 bases from J; bases unmatched to any gene: 2. The germline gives CDR1 SGHNT, CDR2 YYREEE (reference sequence). This CDR3 is 15 amino acids long. The CDR3 DNA sequence: TGTGCCAGCAGCTGGGGACTAGCGGGGACCTACGAGCAGTACTTC. Translated, it gives CASSWGLAGTYEQYF.

The CDR3 sequence: CAIRPGQGAGELFF. CDR3 coding DNA: TGTGCCATCAGACCGGGACAGGGGGCCGGGGAGCTGTTTTTT. The rearrangement links TRBV10-3 to TRBJ2-2, with 11 bases aligning to TRBD1. This CDR3 comprises 14 residues. CDR1 is ENHRY and CDR2 is SYGVKD in the germline V gene. V was pared by 6 bases and J by 6 bases, with 3 bases of the junction left unmatched.

This clone has a single count. CDR3 protein: CASSWTGTTGELFF. The CDR3 coding sequence is TGTGCCAGCAGTTGGACAGGTACCACCGGGGAGCTGTTTTTT. The chain joins TRBV5-6 to TRBJ2-2; TRBD1 aligns across 7 bases. Trimming removed 5 bases from V and 4 bases from J; junction bases left unmatched: 5. The CDR3 length is 14 residues. Per germline, CDR1 SGHDT and CDR2 YYEEEE.

This clone was seen a few times. The chain combines TRBV19 with TRBJ1-1; D gene uncertain. The CDR3 is 12 amino acids. V was pared by 6 bases and J by 11 bases, with 16 bases between. Germline CDR1 and CDR2: LNHDA and SQIVND (reference sequence). The CDR3 nucleotides read TGTGCCAGTAGCCCCCGGGGAGGGAAGGCTTTCTTT. This encodes CASSPRGGKAFF.

This clone showed up just a few times. V usage is TRBV4-1 and J usage is TRBJ1-1; D not certain. The CDR3 runs 14 residues. V lost 1 base and J 10 bases, leaving 16 bases between the germline ends. Looked up from germline, CDR1 is MGHRA and CDR2 is YSYEKL. The CDR3 nucleotides read TGCGCCAGCAGCCAAGGAGAGGACCGAGGAGGAGCTTTCTTT. This codes for CASSQGEDRGGAFF.

The chain carries TRBV9 and TRBJ2-1; D might be TRBD2 (6 bases). This CDR3 is 14 amino acids long. Germline lookup yields CDR1 SGDLS and CDR2 YYNGEE. The V gene lost 4 bases and the J gene lost 7 bases, with 15 bases spanning the gap. The CDR3 DNA sequence: TGTGCCAGCAGCCGTGGGGGAGGCCAAAATGAGCAGTTCTTC. Its translation: CASSRGGGQNEQFF.

The chain recombines TRBV6-4 with TRBJ1-6; D ambiguous. Germline assignment: CDR1 MRHNA and CDR2 SNTAGT. The CDR3 length is 17 residues. V was cut by 4 bases and J by 6 bases, with 19 bases left in between. The CDR3 DNA sequence: TGTGCCAGCAGTGGAGTTCTAGAGAGGGCGTGTAATTCACCCCTCCACTTT. Translation gives CASSGVLERACNSPLHF.

Only a few counts were recorded for this clone. The rearrangement joins TRBV6-4 to TRBJ1-2; 9 positions match TRBD1. The germline V gene encodes CDR1 MRHNA and CDR2 SNTAGT. V lost 6 bases and J lost 8; bases outside the gene matches: 7. The CDR3 loop spans 13 amino acids. The CDR3 DNA reads as TGTGCCAGCAGCGTGGGGACAGGGAACGGCTACACCTTC. This encodes CASSVGTGNGYTF.

This clone was seen more than once but under ten times. This chain links TRBV5-4 with TRBJ1-6; 8 bases are a match to TRBD1. This CDR3 spans 17 amino acids. Germline trimming cut 0 bases from V and 9 bases from J; bases unmatched to any gene: 11. CDR1 SGHNT and CDR2 YYREEE come from the germline V gene (reference sequence). The CDR3: CASSLGAGTGVFSPLHF. The CDR3 bases are TGTGCCAGCAGCTTGGGGGCCGGGACAGGCGTGTTTTCACCCCTCCACTTT.

The rearrangement links TRBV5-1 to TRBJ2-7, with D hard to call. The germline V and J ends were trimmed by 2 bases and 4 bases, with 22 bases remaining between them. The CDR3 totals 17 residues. The germline CDR1 and CDR2 sequences are SGHRS and YFSETQ. The CDR3 reads CASSLAQPRRLIYEQYF. The CDR3 nucleotides are TGCGCCAGCAGCTTAGCACAGCCACGAAGATTAATATACGAGCAGTACTTC.

The rearrangement joins TRBV28 to TRBJ2-4; D remains unclear. The V end was cut by 5 bases, the J end by 0 bases, with 11 bases between. Germline V CDR1 and CDR2: MDHEN, SYDVKM. The CDR3 contains 15 residues. This chain's CDR3 is CASSPLQIAKNIQYF. CDR3 in DNA: TGTGCCAGCAGTCCCCTCCAGATAGCCAAAAACATTCAGTACTTC.

This clone appeared a few times. The DNA of the CDR3 is TGCGCCAGCAGCCAAGCGGGGGGCAGGGGGCGCGGGACTGAAGCTTTCTTT. Translated: CASSQAGGRGRGTEAFF. This sequence joins TRBV4-1 and TRBJ1-1, with TRBD1 matching 8 bases. From germline, CDR1 is MGHRA and CDR2 YSYEKL. With 1 base clipped from V and 5 bases from J, the junction kept 12 bases outside the gene matches. The CDR3 length is 17 residues.

This chain uses TRBV19 with TRBJ2-3; 10 bases are shared with TRBD2. The ends lost 3 bases at V and 3 bases at J; junction bases unmatched: 12. The CDR3 is 18 amino acids. Germline CDR1 and CDR2: LNHDA and SQIVND (reference sequence). This CDR3 is CASSIPNSGGTRTDTQYF. The CDR3 DNA is TGTGCCAGTAGTATCCCCAATAGCGGGGGGACACGGACAGATACGCAGTATTTT.

The chain recombines TRBV2 with TRBJ2-1, with 10 nucleotides matching TRBD2. This CDR3 spans 15 amino acids. Per the germline V gene, CDR1 is SNHLY and CDR2 is FYNNEI. Trimming removed 7 bases from V and 7 bases from J; junction bases left unmatched: 10. CDR3 protein: CASTLAGGAGNEQFF. The CDR3 DNA reads as TGTGCCAGCACCTTAGCGGGGGGAGCGGGGAATGAGCAGTTCTTC.

The DNA for the CDR3 is TGTGCCAGCTCTTATCTAGAAAGCAATCAGCCCCAGCATTTT. It encodes CASSYLESNQPQHF. The genes are TRBV18 and TRBJ1-5; no firm D call. Trimming took off 6 bases at V and 1 base at J, with 10 bases between the two ends. The germline V gene encodes CDR1 KGHSH and CDR2 LQKENI. CDR3 size: 14 residues.

The chain combines TRBV2 with TRBJ1-1; maybe TRBD1 (5 bases). The CDR3 length is 14 residues. The V gene's germline CDR1 is SNHLY and CDR2 FYNNEI. The V end lost 2 bases, the J end lost 2 bases, and 9 bases lay between the germline ends. The CDR3 region is CASSESTVNTEAFF. The CDR3, as DNA: TGTGCCAGCAGTGAATCGACAGTTAACACTGAAGCTTTCTTT.

This clone was observed once. This chain joins TRBV10-3 and TRBJ2-5, with no clear D. CDR1 and CDR2 from the germline V gene are ENHRY and SYGVKD. CDR3 length equals 11 residues. The V end lost 10 bases, the J end lost 5 bases, and 11 bases lay between the germline ends. The CDR3 loop is CATRSSETQYF. The CDR3 DNA reads TGTGCCACCAGGAGTTCGGAGACCCAGTACTTC.

This clone appeared a single time. This chain links TRBV28 with TRBJ2-7; D is possibly TRBD2 (5 bases). Trimming stripped 2 bases from V and 6 bases from J, with 14 bases between. The germline V gene encodes CDR1 MDHEN and CDR2 SYDVKM. This CDR3 region has 14 residues. The chain's CDR3 is CASSLRGKAGEQYF. The CDR3 coding sequence is TGTGCCAGCAGTTTACGGGGTAAGGCTGGCGAGCAGTACTTC. The full variable domain, with the rest looked up from reference TRBV28 and TRBJ2-7, is DVKVTQSSRYLVKRTGEKVFLECVQDMDHENMFWYRQDPGLGLRLIYFSYDVKMKEKGDIPEGYSVSREKKERFSLILESASTNQTSMYLCASSLRGKAGEQYFGPGTRLTVT.

This clone was detected once. The chain couples TRBV19 to TRBJ1-1, with D unresolved. The CDR3 has 11 residues. Trimming left V 4 bases short and J 3 bases short, with 3 bases between. CDR1 LNHDA and CDR2 SQIVND come from the germline V gene (reference sequence). In DNA form, the CDR3 reads TGTGCCAGTAGTACCTACACTGAAGCTTTCTTT. Protein: CASSTYTEAFF.

This chain links TRBV27 with TRBJ2-3, with D perhaps TRBD2 (5 bases). The CDR3 spans 14 residues. V gave up 2 bases and J gave up 2 bases, with 8 bases separating them. Germline CDR1 and CDR2: MNHEY and SMNVEV (reference sequence). CDR3 bases: TGTGCCAGCAGTTTAAAACTAGTCACAGATACGCAGTATTTT. Its translation: CASSLKLVTDTQYF.

The V call is TRBV6-1, the J call TRBJ2-5, with TRBD2 identical over 13 bases. Germline values: CDR1 MNHNS, CDR2 SASEGT. This CDR3 comprises 17 residues. V was clipped by 2 bases and J by 2 bases; unmatched bases: 5. The CDR3 protein is CASSENPTSGGQETQYF. The CDR3 DNA is TGTGCCAGCAGTGAAAACCCGACTAGCGGGGGGCAAGAGACCCAGTACTTC.

This clone has just a few counts. The CDR3 reads CASSFNGGENEQFF. The DNA of the CDR3 is TGTGCCAGCAGCTTCAACGGAGGGGAAAATGAGCAGTTCTTC. The V call is TRBV5-4, the J call TRBJ2-1, with D tentatively TRBD2 (6 bases). The V end was cut by 2 bases, the J end by 7 bases, with 13 bases between. Germline assignment: CDR1 SGHNT and CDR2 YYREEE (reference sequence). The CDR3 spans 14 residues. The whole variable domain, remainder taken from reference TRBV5-4 and TRBJ2-1, is ETGVTQSPTHLIKTRGQQVTLRCSSQSGHNTVSWYQQALGQGPQFIFQYYREEENGRGNFPPRFSGLQFPNYSSELNVNALELDDSALYLCASSFNGGENEQFFGPGTRLTVL.

The table lists this clone with a count of one. This rearrangement joins TRBV4-2 to TRBJ1-6; D is uncertain. Trimming left V 4 bases short and J 8 bases short, with 15 bases between. Germline values: CDR1 LGHNA, CDR2 YNFKEQ. This CDR3 contains 15 residues. CDR3 protein: CASSRSADLDSPLHF. Written as DNA, the CDR3 is TGTGCCAGCAGCCGGAGCGCGGATTTGGATTCACCCCTCCACTTT.

The J gene is TRBJ2-1, the V gene TRBV19, with 9 bases matching TRBD2. This CDR3 has 17 amino acids. Germline values: CDR1 LNHDA, CDR2 SQIVND (reference sequence). V was pared by 6 bases and J by 8 bases, with 17 bases of the junction left unmatched. CDR3 nucleotide sequence: TGTGCCAGTAGAAATTCCCCCCGCGGGGGGGCCATACATGAGCAGTTCTTC. Translation gives CASRNSPRGGAIHEQFF.